This section outlines one TCR beta chain sequence together with its context. The same CDR3 arises from other DNA sequences in this sample as well. The sample is drawn from a study of blood T cell repertoires in COVID-19. Losses at the gene ends were 0 bases for V and 3 bases for J; bases not matched to a gene: 4. Germline loops: CDR1 SGHRS, CDR2 YFSETQ. The length of the CDR3 is 15 residues. Sequencing used immunoSEQ multiplex PCR; TCRdb keeps in-frame clones, though not all of them. The data contain about 280,000 clones, roughly nine tenths of them singletons. The study assigned cohorts using participant-reported clinical history.

Sequencing was carried out using PBMCs or T cells enriched from blood (not recorded which). The clonotype comes from a woman aged 55-70 years who had recovered from COVID-19. V and J are TRBV5-1 and TRBJ1-1; 8 nucleotides line up with TRBD1. The CDR3 region is CASSLGTGSDTEAFF. In nucleotides, the CDR3 is TGCGCCAGCAGCTTGGGGACAGGGTCGGACACTGAAGCTTTCTTT.